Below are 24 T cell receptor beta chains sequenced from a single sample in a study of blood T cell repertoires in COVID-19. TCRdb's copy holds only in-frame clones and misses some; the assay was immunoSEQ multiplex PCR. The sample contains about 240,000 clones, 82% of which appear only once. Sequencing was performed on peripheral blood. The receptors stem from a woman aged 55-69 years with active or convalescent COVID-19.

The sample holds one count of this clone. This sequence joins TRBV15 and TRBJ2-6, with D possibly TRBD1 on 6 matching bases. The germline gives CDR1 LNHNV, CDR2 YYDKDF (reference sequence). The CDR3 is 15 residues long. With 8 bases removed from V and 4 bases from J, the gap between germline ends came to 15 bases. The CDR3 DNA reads TGTGCCACCGAGGCAGGGGCTTCAGGGGCCAACGTCCTGACTTTC. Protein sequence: CATEAGASGANVLTF.

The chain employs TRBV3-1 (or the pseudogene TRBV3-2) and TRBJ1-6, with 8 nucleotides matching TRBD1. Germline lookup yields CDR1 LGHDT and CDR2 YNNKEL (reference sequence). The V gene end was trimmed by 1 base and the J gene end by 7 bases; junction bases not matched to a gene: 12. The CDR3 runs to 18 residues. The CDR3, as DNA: TGTGCCAGCAGCCAAGGGACAGGGACGGGGTTTGGGAATTCACCCCTCCACTTT. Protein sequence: CASSQGTGTGFGNSPLHF.

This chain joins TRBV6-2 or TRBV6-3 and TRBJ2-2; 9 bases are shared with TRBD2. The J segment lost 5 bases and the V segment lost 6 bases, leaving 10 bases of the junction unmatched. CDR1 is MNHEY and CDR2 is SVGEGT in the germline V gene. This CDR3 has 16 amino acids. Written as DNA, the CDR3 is TGTGCCAGCAGCCCGGGAAGCGGGGGGTTTACCGGGGAGCTGTTTTTT. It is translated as CASSPGSGGFTGELFF.

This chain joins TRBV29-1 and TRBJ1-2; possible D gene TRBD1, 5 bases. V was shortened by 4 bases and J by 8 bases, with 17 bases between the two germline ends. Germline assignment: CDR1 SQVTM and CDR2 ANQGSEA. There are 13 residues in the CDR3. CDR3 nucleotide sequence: TGCAGCGTTGCCCTGCAGGAGGGGTTCGGCTACACCTTC. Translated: CSVALQEGFGYTF. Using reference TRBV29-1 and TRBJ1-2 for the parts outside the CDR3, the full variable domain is SAVISQKPSRDICQRGTSLTIQCQVDSQVTMMFWYRQQPGQSLTLIATANQGSEATYESGFVIDKFPISRPNLTFSTLTVSNMSPEDSSIYLCSVALQEGFGYTFGSGTRLTVV.

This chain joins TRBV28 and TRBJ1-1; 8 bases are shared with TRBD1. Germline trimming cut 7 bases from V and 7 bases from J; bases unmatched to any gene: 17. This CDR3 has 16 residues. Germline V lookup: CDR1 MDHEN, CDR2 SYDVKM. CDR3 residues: CASNPFGQGKVGEAFF. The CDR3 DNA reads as TGTGCCAGCAACCCCTTCGGACAGGGTAAGGTGGGTGAAGCTTTCTTT.

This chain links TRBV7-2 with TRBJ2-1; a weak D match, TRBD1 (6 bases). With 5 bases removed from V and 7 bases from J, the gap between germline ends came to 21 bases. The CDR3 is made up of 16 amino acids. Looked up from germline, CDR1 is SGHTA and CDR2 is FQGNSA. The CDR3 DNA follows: TGTGCCAGCAGCCTTCCCCCTTACAGGGTGAGAAATGAGCAGTTCTTC. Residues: CASSLPPYRVRNEQFF.

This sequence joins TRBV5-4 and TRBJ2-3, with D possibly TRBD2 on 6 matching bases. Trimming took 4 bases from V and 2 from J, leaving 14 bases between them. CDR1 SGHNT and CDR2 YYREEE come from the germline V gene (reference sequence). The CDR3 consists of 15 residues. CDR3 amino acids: CASSRPRETTDTQYF. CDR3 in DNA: TGTGCCAGCAGCCGGCCCCGGGAGACCACAGATACGCAGTATTTT.

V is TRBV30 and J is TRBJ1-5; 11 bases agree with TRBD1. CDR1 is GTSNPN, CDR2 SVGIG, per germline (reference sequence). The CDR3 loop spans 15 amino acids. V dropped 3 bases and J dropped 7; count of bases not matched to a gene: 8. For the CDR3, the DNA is TGTGCCTGGAGCCCAGGACAGGGGGCTGGACAGCCCCAGCATTTT. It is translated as CAWSPGQGAGQPQHF. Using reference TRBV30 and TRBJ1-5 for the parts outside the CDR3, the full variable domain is SQTIHQWPATLVQPVGSPLSLECTVEGTSNPNLYWYRQAAGRGLQLLFYSVGIGQISSEVPQNLSASRPQDRQFILSSKKLLLSDSGFYLCAWSPGQGAGQPQHFGDGTRLSIL.

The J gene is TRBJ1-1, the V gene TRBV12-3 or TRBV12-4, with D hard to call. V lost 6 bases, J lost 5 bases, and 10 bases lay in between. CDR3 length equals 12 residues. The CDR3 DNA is TGTGCCAGCAGGGGCGCGGGGACTGAAGCTTTCTTT. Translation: CASRGAGTEAFF.

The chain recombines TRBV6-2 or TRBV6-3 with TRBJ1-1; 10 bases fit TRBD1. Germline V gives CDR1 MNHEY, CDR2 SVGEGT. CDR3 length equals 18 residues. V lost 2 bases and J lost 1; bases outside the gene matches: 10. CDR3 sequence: CASSYPRWTGGGNTEAFF. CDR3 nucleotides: TGTGCCAGCAGTTACCCTCGGTGGACAGGGGGTGGGAACACTGAAGCTTTCTTT.

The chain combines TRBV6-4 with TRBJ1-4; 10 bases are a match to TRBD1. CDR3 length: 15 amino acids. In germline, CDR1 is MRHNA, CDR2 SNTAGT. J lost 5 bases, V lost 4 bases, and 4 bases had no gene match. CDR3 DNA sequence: TGTGCCAGCAGTGTCCCGGGACAGGGGAATGAAAAACTGTTTTTT. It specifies CASSVPGQGNEKLFF.

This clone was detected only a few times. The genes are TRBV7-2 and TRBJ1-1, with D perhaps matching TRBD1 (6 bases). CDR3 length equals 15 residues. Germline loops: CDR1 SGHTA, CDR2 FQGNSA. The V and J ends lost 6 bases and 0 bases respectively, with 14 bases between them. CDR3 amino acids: CASSSQGIMNTEAFF. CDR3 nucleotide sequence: TGTGCCAGCAGTTCACAGGGTATCATGAACACTGAAGCTTTCTTT.

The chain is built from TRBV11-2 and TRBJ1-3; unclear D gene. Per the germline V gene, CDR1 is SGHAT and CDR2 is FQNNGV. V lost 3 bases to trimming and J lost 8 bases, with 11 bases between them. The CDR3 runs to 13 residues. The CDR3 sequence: CASSFARVDTIYF. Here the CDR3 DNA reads TGTGCCAGCAGCTTCGCCCGTGTAGACACCATATATTTT.

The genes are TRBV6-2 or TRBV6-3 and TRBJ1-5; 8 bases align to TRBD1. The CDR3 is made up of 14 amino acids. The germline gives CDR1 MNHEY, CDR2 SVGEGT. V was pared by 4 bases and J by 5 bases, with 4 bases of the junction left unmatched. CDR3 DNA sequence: TGTGCCAGCAGTTGGACAGGGACCGATCAGCCCCAGCATTTT. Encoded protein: CASSWTGTDQPQHF.

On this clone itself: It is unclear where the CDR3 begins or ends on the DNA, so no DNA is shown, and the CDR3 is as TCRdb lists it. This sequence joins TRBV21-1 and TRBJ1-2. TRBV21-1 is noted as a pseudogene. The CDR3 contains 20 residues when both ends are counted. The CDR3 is CASSFGVMATPSVRGRGYTF.

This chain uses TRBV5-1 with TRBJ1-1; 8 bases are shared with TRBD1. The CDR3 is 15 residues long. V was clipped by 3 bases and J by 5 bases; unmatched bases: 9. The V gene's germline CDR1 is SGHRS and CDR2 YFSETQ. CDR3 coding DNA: TGCGCCAGCAGCTCACCAGGGGGCGCGAGAACTGAAGCTTTCTTT. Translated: CASSSPGGARTEAFF.

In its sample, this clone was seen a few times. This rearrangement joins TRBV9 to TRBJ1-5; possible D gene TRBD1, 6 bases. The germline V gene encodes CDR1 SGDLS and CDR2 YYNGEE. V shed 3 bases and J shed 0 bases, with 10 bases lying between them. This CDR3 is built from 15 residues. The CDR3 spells CASSAGTHSNQPQHF. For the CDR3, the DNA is TGTGCCAGCAGCGCCGGGACACATAGCAATCAGCCCCAGCATTTT.

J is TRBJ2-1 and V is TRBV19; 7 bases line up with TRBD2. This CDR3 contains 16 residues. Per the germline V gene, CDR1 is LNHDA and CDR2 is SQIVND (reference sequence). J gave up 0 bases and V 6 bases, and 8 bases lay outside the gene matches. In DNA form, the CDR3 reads TGTGCCAGTAGCCCGGGGGAGGGGAGCTCCTACAATGAGCAGTTCTTC. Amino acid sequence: CASSPGEGSSYNEQFF.

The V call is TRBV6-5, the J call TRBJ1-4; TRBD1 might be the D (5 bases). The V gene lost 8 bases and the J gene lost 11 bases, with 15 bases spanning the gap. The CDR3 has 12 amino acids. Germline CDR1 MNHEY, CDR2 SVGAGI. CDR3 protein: CASGVPGGKLFF. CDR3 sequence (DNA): TGTGCCAGCGGAGTTCCCGGGGGTAAACTGTTTTTT.

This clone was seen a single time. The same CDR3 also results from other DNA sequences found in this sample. CDR3 nucleotides: TGCGCCAGCAGCTTGGCCGGACAGGGATGGGATACGCAGTATTTT. Translating gives CASSLAGQGWDTQYF. The chain carries TRBV5-1 and TRBJ2-3, with 8 bases identical to TRBD1. The CDR3 has 15 amino acids. Looked up from germline, CDR1 is SGHRS and CDR2 is YFSETQ. The ends lost 0 bases at V and 6 bases at J; junction bases unmatched: 6.

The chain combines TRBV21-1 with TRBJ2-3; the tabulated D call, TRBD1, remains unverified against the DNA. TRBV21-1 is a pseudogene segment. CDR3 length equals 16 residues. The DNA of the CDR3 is TGTGCCAGCAGCAAAGGACCAGGGTCGTCCACAGATACGCAGTATTTT. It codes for CASSKGPGSSTDTQYF.

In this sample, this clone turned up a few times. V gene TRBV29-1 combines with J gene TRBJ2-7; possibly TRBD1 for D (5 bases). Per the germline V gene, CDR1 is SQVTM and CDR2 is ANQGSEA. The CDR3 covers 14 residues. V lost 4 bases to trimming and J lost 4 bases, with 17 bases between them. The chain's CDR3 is CSVGGRAPFYEQYF. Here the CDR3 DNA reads TGCAGCGTTGGTGGCAGGGCCCCTTTTTACGAGCAGTACTTC.

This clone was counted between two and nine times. Here the CDR3 DNA reads TGTGCCAGCAGCTTAGGTCGGGCCCAGGGGGAGCAGTACTTC. Its protein product is CASSLGRAQGEQYF. The chain links TRBV11-2 to TRBJ2-7, with D possibly TRBD1 on 6 matching bases. The CDR3 totals 14 residues. Trimming left V 1 base short and J 7 bases short, with 14 bases between. CDR1 and CDR2 from the germline V gene are SGHAT and FQNNGV.

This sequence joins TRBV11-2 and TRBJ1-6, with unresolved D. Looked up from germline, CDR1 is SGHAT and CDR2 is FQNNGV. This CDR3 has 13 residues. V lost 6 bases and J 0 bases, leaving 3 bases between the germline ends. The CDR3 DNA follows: TGTGCCAGCAGGAGCTCCTATAATTCACCCCTCCACTTT. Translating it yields CASRSSYNSPLHF.